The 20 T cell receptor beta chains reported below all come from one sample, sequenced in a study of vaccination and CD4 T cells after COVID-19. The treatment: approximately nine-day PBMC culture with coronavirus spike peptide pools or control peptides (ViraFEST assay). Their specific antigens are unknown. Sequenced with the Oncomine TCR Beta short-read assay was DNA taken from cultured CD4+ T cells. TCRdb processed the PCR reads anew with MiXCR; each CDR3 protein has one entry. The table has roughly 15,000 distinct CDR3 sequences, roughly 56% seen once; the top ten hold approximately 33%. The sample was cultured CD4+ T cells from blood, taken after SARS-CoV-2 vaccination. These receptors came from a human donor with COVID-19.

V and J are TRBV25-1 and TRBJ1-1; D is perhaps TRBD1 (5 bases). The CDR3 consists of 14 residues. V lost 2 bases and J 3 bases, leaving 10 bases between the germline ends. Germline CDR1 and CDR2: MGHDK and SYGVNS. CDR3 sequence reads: CASSEGQGHTEAFF. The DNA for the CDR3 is TGTGCCAGCAGTGAAGGTCAGGGACACACTGAAGCTTTCTTT.

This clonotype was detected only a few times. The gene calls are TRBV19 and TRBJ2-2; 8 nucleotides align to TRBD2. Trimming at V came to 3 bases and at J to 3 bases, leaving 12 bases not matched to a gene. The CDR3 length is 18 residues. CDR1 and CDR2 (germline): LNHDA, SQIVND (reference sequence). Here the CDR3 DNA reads TGTGCCAGTAGTATGTTAAGAGTAGCGGGGACATACACCGGGGAGCTGTTTTTT. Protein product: CASSMLRVAGTYTGELFF.

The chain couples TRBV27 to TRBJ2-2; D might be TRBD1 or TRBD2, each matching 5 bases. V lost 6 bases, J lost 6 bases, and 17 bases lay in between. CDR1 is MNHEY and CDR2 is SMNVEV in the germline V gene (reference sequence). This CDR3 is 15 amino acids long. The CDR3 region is CASRPNQGVAGELFF. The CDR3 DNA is TGTGCCAGCAGGCCGAACCAGGGAGTCGCCGGGGAGCTGTTTTTT.

CDR3 sequence (DNA): TGTGCCAGCAGTGAGGGGCAGGGGGGTATAACCAAAAACATTCAGTACTTC. Translation: CASSEGQGGITKNIQYF. The rearrangement uses TRBV6-1 and TRBJ2-4; D possibly corresponds to TRBD1 (7 bases). The length of the CDR3 is 17 residues. V was pared by 3 bases and J by 2 bases, with 17 bases between. The germline V gene encodes CDR1 MNHNS and CDR2 SASEGT.

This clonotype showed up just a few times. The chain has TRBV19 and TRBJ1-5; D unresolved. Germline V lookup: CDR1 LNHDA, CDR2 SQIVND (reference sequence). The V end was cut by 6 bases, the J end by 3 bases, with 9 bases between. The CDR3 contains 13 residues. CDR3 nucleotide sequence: TGTGCCAGTAGCCCGGAGGTCAATCAGCCCCAGCATTTT. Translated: CASSPEVNQPQHF.

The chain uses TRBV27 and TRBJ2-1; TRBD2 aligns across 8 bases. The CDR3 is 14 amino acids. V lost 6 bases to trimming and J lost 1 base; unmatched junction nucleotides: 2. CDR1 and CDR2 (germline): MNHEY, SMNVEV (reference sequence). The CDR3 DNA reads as TGTGCCAGCAGGGAGCGGGGGTCCTACAATGAGCAGTTCTTC. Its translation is CASRERGSYNEQFF.

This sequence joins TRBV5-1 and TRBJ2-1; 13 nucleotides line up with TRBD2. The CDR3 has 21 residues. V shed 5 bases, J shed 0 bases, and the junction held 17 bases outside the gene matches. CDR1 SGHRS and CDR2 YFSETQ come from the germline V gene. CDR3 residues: CASRAGGPGLAGVSSYNEQFF. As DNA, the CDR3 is TGCGCCAGCAGGGCGGGAGGGCCAGGACTAGCGGGGGTCAGCTCCTACAATGAGCAGTTCTTC. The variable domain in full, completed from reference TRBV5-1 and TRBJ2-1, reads KAGVTQTPRYLIKTRGQQVTLSCSPISGHRSVSWYQQTPGQGLQFLFEYFSETQRNKGNFPGRFSGRQFSNSRSEMNVSTLELGDSALYLCASRAGGPGLAGVSSYNEQFFGPGTRLTVL.

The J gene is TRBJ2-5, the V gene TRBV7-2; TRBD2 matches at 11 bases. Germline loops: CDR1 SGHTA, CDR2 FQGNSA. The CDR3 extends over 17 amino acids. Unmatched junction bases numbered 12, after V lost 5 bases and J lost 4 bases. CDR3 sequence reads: CASSPPGVAGGLETQYF. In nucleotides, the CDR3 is TGTGCCAGCAGCCCCCCCGGGGTAGCGGGGGGGCTAGAGACCCAGTACTTC.

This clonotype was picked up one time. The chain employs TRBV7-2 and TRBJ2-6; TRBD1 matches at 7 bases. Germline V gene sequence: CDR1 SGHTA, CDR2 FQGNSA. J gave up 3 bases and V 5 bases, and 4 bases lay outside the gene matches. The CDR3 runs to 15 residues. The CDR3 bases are TGTGCCAGCAGCCCCGACAGGGATGGGGCCAACGTCCTGACTTTC. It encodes CASSPDRDGANVLTF.

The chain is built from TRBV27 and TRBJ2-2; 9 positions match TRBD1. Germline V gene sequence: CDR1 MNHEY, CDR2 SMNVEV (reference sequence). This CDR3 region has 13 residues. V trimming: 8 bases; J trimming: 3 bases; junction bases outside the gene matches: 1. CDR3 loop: CASGDRDTGELFF. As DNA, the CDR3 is TGTGCCAGCGGGGACAGGGACACCGGGGAGCTGTTTTTT.

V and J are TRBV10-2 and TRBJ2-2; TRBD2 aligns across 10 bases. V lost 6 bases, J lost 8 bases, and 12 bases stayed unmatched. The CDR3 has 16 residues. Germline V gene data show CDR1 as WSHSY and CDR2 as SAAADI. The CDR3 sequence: CASRVGVLAGDGELFF. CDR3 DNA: TGCGCCAGCAGAGTCGGGGTGCTAGCGGGGGATGGGGAGCTGTTTTTT.

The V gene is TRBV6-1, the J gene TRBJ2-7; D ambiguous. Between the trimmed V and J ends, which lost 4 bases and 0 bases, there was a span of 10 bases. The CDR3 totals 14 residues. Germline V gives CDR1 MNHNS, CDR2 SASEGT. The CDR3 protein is CASSADPSSYEQYF. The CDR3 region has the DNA TGTGCCAGCAGTGCCGACCCGAGCTCCTACGAGCAGTACTTC.

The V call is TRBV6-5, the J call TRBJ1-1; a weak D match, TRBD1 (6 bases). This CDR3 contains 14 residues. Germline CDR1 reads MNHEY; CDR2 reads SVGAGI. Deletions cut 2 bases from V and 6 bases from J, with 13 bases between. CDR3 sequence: CASSYEGGKAEAFF. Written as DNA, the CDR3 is TGTGCCAGCAGTTACGAAGGGGGGAAGGCTGAAGCTTTCTTT.

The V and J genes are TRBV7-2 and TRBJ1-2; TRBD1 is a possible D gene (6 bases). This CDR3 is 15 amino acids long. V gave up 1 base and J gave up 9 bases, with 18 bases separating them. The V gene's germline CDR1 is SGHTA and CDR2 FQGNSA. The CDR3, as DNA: TGTGCCAGCAGCTTAGATAAAATACGGGGGGCGAGCTACACCTTC. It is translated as CASSLDKIRGASYTF.

CDR3 sequence reads: CASSLELAGGENTIYF. DNA for the CDR3: TGTGCCAGCAGCTTAGAGTTGGCAGGCGGTGAAAACACCATATATTTT. The V call is TRBV7-2, the J call TRBJ1-3; D is unclear. The V end was cut by 1 base, the J end by 6 bases, with 16 bases between. Germline CDR1 SGHTA, CDR2 FQGNSA. This CDR3 has 16 residues.

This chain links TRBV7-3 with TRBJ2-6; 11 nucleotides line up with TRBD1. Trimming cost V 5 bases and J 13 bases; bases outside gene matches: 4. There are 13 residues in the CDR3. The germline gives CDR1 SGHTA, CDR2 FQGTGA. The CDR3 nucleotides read TGTGCCAGCAGCACCGGGACAGGGGGGGTCCTGACTTTC. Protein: CASSTGTGGVLTF.

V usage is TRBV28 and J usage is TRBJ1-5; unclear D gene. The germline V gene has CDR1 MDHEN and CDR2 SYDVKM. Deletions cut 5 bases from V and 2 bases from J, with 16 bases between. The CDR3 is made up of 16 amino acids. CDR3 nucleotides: TGTGCCAGCAGTAACCCCTCTATTAGCCGCAATCAGCCCCAGCATTTT. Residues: CASSNPSISRNQPQHF.

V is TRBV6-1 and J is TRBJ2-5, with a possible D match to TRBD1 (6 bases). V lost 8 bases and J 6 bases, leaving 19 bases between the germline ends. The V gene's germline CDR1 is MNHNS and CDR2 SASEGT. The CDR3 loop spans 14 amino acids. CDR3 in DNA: TGTGCCAGCGAGGGATGGGACATCGGAAAGACCCAGTACTTC. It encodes CASEGWDIGKTQYF.

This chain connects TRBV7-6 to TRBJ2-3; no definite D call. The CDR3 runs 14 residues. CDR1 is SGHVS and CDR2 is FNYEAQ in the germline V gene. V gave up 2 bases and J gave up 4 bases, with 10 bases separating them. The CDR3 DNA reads TGTGCCAGCAGCTTACTTGCGCTTGCAGATACGCAGTATTTT. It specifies CASSLLALADTQYF.

The CDR3, as DNA: TGTGCCAGCAGGTACGGACAGGGCGCCTACGAGCAGTACTTC. Translation: CASRYGQGAYEQYF. The V call is TRBV14, the J call TRBJ2-7; the match to TRBD1 covers 8 bases. The CDR3 spans 14 residues. Germline CDR1 is SGHDN and CDR2 is FVKESK. V shed 6 bases, J shed 2 bases, and the junction held 6 bases outside the gene matches.